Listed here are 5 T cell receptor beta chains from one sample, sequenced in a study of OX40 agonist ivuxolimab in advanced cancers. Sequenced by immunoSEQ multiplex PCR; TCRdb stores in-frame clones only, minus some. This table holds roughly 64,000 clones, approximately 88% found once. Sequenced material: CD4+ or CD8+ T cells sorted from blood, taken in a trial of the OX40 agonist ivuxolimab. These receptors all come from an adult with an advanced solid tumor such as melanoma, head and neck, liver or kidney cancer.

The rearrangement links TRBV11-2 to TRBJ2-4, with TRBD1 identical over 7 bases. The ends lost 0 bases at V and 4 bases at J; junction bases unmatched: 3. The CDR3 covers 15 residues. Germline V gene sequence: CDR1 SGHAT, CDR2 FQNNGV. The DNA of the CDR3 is TGTGCCAGCAGCTTAGAAGGGGGCCTGAAAAACATTCAGTACTTC. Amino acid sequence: CASSLEGGLKNIQYF.

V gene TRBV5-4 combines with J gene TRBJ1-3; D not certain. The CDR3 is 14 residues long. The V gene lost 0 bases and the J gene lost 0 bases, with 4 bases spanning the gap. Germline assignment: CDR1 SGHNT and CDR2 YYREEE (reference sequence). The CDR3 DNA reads TGTGCCAGCAGCTTGGACAGCTCTGGAAACACCATATATTTT. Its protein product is CASSLDSSGNTIYF.

The CDR3 DNA reads as TGTGCCAGCAGTGGAAGGACAGGGAGGAGGGATGGCTACACCTTC. This translates into CASSGRTGRRDGYTF. The V call is TRBV25-1, the J call TRBJ1-2; 8 bases fit TRBD1. V dropped 4 bases and J dropped 6; count of bases not matched to a gene: 10. This CDR3 has 15 residues. Germline CDR1 reads MGHDK; CDR2 reads SYGVNS.

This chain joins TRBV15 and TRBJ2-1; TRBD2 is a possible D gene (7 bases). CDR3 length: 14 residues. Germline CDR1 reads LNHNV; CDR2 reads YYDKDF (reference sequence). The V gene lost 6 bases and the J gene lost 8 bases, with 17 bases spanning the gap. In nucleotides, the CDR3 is TGTGCCACCAGGTGGGGGGGGCTAGAAGATGAGCAGTTCTTC. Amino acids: CATRWGGLEDEQFF.

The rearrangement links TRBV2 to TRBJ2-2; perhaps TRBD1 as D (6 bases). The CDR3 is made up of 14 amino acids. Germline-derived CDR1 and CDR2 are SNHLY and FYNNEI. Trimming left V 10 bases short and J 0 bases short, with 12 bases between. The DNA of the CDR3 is TGTGCCACCCCAAGGGGGACGAACACCGGGGAGCTGTTTTTT. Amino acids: CATPRGTNTGELFF.